The rows below give T cell receptor beta chains drawn from one sample of a study of response to subunit inactivated influenza vaccine. TCRdb reanalysed the RT-PCR reads using MiXCR and keeps one entry per CDR3 protein. This sample carries fewer than 800,000 distinct CDR3 sequences, more than 15% of them seen once, and the ten largest clones take around 10%. Material: PBMCs from blood, obtained 12 days after vaccination. Receptors originate from a man between 45 and 60 years old who received an inactivated influenza vaccine. Both conserved end residues are part of each CDR3. The order of the fields is D gene, clone size, J gene, V gene, CDR3 protein, CDR3 DNA. The D gene is left open where the match is weak. The listing skips clone size in some rows; elsewhere it reads once, few, many or a size class.

TRBD1,-,TRBJ1-5,TRBV7-2,CASSFGQGQNQPQHF,TGTGCCAGCAGCTTTGGACAGGGTCAGAATCAGCCCCAGCATTTT
-,-,TRBJ1-4,TRBV27,CASSPTRTVNEKLFF,TGTGCCAGCAGTCCCACTAGGACAGTTAATGAAAAACTGTTTTTT
TRBD1,few,TRBJ2-1,TRBV28,CASSLWDRDNEQFF,TGTGCCAGCAGTTTATGGGACAGGGACAATGAGCAGTTCTTC
-,few,TRBJ2-1,TRBV20-1,CSAPSGGGGAANEQFF,TGCAGTGCCCCCTCCGGTGGGGGGGGGGCTGCAAATGAGCAGTTCTTC
TRBD1,-,TRBJ1-2,TRBV5-1,CASSIDRGNYGYTF,TGCGCCAGCAGTATCGACAGGGGGAACTATGGCTACACCTTC
-,once,TRBJ2-7,TRBV20-1,CSARGVRGSYEQYF,TGCAGTGCTAGAGGTGTGCGGGGCTCCTACGAGCAGTACTTC
-,-,TRBJ2-1,TRBV5-5,CASNPVARALYNEQFF,TGTGCCAGCAACCCCGTAGCGCGGGCGCTGTACAATGAGCAGTTCTTC
-,-,TRBJ1-2,TRBV4-3,CASSHTGRNYGYTF,TGCGCCAGCAGCCACACTGGACGGAACTATGGCTACACCTTC
-,many,TRBJ2-5,TRBV29-1,CSVLPAGLETQYF,TGCAGCGTCCTCCCTGCGGGGTTGGAGACCCAGTACTTC
TRBD2,few,TRBJ2-3,TRBV6-1,CASHRTSGLTDTQYF,TGTGCCAGCCACAGGACTAGCGGACTCACAGATACGCAGTATTTT
TRBD2,many,TRBJ2-1,TRBV19,CASREVAGGGDEQFF,TGTGCCAGCAGAGAGGTAGCGGGAGGCGGAGATGAGCAGTTCTTC
TRBD1,-,TRBJ2-7,TRBV7-9,CASSLVSGGRGPYEQYF,TGTGCCAGCAGCTTAGTGTCGGGCGGCAGGGGGCCCTACGAGCAGTACTTC
TRBD2,-,TRBJ2-5,TRBV10-3,CAISESGRVQETQYF,TGTGCCATCAGTGAGTCGGGGAGGGTCCAAGAGACCCAGTACTTC
-,few,TRBJ2-7,TRBV4-3,CASSQERGHEQYF,TGCGCCAGCAGCCAAGAACGGGGGCACGAGCAGTACTTC
-,many,TRBJ2-3,TRBV5-6,CASSTWNTDTQYF,TGTGCCAGCAGCACCTGGAACACAGATACGCAGTATTTT
-,many,TRBJ2-7,TRBV18,CASSRPEQGTYEQYF,TGTGCCAGCTCACGGCCCGAACAGGGTACCTACGAGCAGTACTTC
TRBD1,few,TRBJ2-7,TRBV18,CASSVAEFGTGSAEQYF,TGTGCCAGCTCAGTTGCCGAATTCGGGACAGGGAGTGCCGAGCAGTACTTC
TRBD2,few,TRBJ2-7,TRBV4-1,CASSQAPTSGSFTYEQYF,TGCGCCAGCAGCCAAGCCCCCACTAGCGGGAGCTTCACCTACGAGCAGTACTTC
TRBD1,-,TRBJ1-5,TRBV10-3,CAIRDRGVQPQHF,TGTGCCATCAGGGACAGGGGGGTTCAGCCCCAGCATTTT
-,many,TRBJ2-5,TRBV5-1,CASSTGVQETQYF,TGTGCCAGCAGTACCGGGGTTCAAGAGACCCAGTACTTC